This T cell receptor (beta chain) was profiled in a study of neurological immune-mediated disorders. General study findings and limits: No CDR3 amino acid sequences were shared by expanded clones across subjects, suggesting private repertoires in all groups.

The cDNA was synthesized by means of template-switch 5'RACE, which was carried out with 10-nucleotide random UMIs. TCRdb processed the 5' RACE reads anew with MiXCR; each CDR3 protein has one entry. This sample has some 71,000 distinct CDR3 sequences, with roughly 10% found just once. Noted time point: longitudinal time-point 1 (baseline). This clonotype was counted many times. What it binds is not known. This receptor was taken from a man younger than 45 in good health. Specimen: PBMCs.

CDR3: CASTYRGTSGRGSYNEQFF. The CDR3 DNA sequence: TGCGCCAGCACCTACCGCGGGACTAGCGGGAGAGGATCCTACAATGAGCAGTTCTTC. The chain joins TRBV5-1 to TRBJ2-1, with 14 positions matching TRBD2. The CDR3 has 19 residues. The germline V gene encodes CDR1 SGHRS and CDR2 YFSETQ. The V and J ends lost 6 bases and 1 base, in that order; junction bases with no gene match: 12.